This entry lists 9 T cell receptor beta chains sequenced from one sample in a study of cytomegalovirus exposure and HLA in healthy donors. The PCR was carried out with 60 Vbeta primers and 13 Jbeta primers. Using immunoSEQ multiplex PCR, the repertoire was profiled, and TCRdb retains in-frame clones only, with some absent. This table holds about 190,000 clones, around three quarters found once. Material for sequencing was PBMCs. These receptors were obtained from a woman aged 30 to 39 in good health and CMV-seropositive.

The chain has TRBV15 and TRBJ2-5, with 8 bases aligning to TRBD2. The J call may not be correct, given that the DNA end is closer to TRBJ2-7. CDR1 and CDR2 (germline): LNHNV, YYDKDF (reference sequence). This CDR3 contains 15 residues. The CDR3 nucleotides are TGTGCCACCAGAACCGACATAGGACTAGCTTCCGAGCAGTACTTC. Its translation is CATRTDIGLASEQYF.

The rearrangement links TRBV5-5 to TRBJ2-1; 12 nucleotides align to TRBD2. V shed 6 bases and J 9 bases; nucleotides not matched to a gene: 4. There are 13 residues in the CDR3. Germline CDR1 is SGHKS and CDR2 is YYEKEE (reference sequence). The CDR3 sequence: CASTPSGRVEQFF. The CDR3 DNA follows: TGTGCCAGCACCCCTAGCGGGAGGGTTGAGCAGTTCTTC.

The V and J genes are TRBV7-2 and TRBJ2-6; 10 nucleotides align to TRBD1. Trimming cost V 8 bases and J 2 bases; bases outside gene matches: 3. The germline V gene has CDR1 SGHTA and CDR2 FQGNSA. CDR3 length: 15 residues. In DNA form, the CDR3 reads TGTGCCAGCGACAGGGGGCAAGCTGGGGCCAACGTCCTGACTTTC. Its translation: CASDRGQAGANVLTF.

V usage is TRBV6-6 and J usage is TRBJ2-1; TRBD1 matches at 7 bases. Germline CDR1 and CDR2: MNHNY and SVGAGI (reference sequence). The CDR3 runs to 16 residues. Unmatched junction bases numbered 3, after V lost 0 bases and J lost 1 base. CDR3 sequence (DNA): TGTGCCAGCAGTTACTCGTTGACAGGGTCCTACAATGAGCAGTTCTTC. It codes for CASSYSLTGSYNEQFF.

V usage is TRBV30 and J usage is TRBJ2-5; D gene unclear. V gave up 3 bases and J gave up 5 bases, with 13 bases separating them. This CDR3 contains 13 residues. Germline V gene sequence: CDR1 GTSNPN, CDR2 SVGIG (reference sequence). In DNA form, the CDR3 reads TGTGCCTGGAGCGTCGTCCCGTCGGAGACCCAGTACTTC. Residues: CAWSVVPSETQYF.

The J gene is TRBJ2-5, the V gene TRBV4-3, with 8 bases matching TRBD2. CDR3 size: 17 residues. The V gene end was trimmed by 0 bases and the J gene end by 1 base; junction bases not matched to a gene: 7. Per germline, CDR1 LGHNA and CDR2 YSLEER. The CDR3 DNA follows: TGCGCCAGCAGCCAAGATCTGACTAGCGTCAGCCAAGAGACCCAGTACTTC. This sequence encodes CASSQDLTSVSQETQYF.

This sequence joins TRBV21-1 and TRBJ1-5. TRBV21-1 is shown as a pseudogene. The CDR3 has 16 amino acids. CDR3 sequence: CASSREGEQGNQPQHF. The CDR3 nucleotides read TGTGCCAGCAGCAGGGAGGGTGAGCAGGGGAATCAGCCCCAGCATTTT.

This chain joins TRBV11-3 and TRBJ1-4; D is possibly TRBD1 (6 bases). Germline CDR1 reads SGHNT; CDR2 reads YENEEA. The CDR3 runs to 16 residues. V lost 0 bases and J lost 6, with 14 bases in between. Here the CDR3 reads CASSLDPRTAYEKLFF. In nucleotides, the CDR3 is TGTGCCAGCAGCTTAGATCCAAGGACAGCCTATGAAAAACTGTTTTTT.

The J gene is TRBJ2-1, the V gene TRBV6-4; 10 nucleotides align to TRBD2. Germline V gene lookup returns CDR1 MRHNA and CDR2 SNTAGT. The CDR3 loop spans 14 amino acids. V shed 6 bases and J 4 bases; nucleotides not matched to a gene: 3. CDR3 region: CASRPSGSYNEQFF. CDR3 nucleotides: TGTGCCAGCAGGCCTAGCGGGAGTTACAATGAGCAGTTCTTC.